These 22 T cell receptor beta chains originate from one sample sequenced in a study of beta chain features in type 1 diabetes. Findings of the study overall: Type 1 diabetes patients had TCRB CDR3s that were shorter (moderately but significantly so) in all four CD4+ subsets.

These receptors' antigens are unknown. Sequenced material consisted of expressed TCRB transcripts (all of the isolated RNA was reverse transcribed). The repertoire was sequenced with immunoSEQ multiplex PCR; TCRdb's copy has only in-frame clones and lacks some. The sample records around 260,000 clones, roughly 22% being singletons. Sequenced input: naive CD4+ T cells from blood. The source is a woman in her forties with type 1 diabetes.

This clone was seen more than once but under ten times. The gene calls are TRBV18 and TRBJ2-3, with D tentatively TRBD2 (5 bases). Germline V lookup: CDR1 KGHSH, CDR2 LQKENI. The CDR3 extends over 14 amino acids. The ends were cut back, 6 bases at V and 7 bases at J, with 17 bases in the middle. CDR3 sequence reads: CASSAWERSNTQYF. Here the CDR3 DNA reads TGTGCCAGCTCCGCGTGGGAGCGGTCGAATACGCAGTATTTT.

The gene calls are TRBV4-1 and TRBJ2-7, with 8 nucleotides matching TRBD1. The CDR3 consists of 17 residues. Germline trimming cut 1 base from V and 5 bases from J; bases unmatched to any gene: 13. Germline values: CDR1 MGHRA, CDR2 YSYEKL. Here the CDR3 reads CASSQGPPGQVSHEQYF. CDR3 coding DNA: TGCGCCAGCAGCCAAGGGCCTCCGGGACAGGTCAGCCACGAGCAGTACTTC.

Only one count was recorded for this clone. The chain joins TRBV30 to TRBJ2-2, with 8 bases aligning to TRBD2. Germline CDR1 GTSNPN, CDR2 SVGIG (reference sequence). This CDR3 region has 16 residues. The ends lost 4 bases at V and 5 bases at J; junction bases unmatched: 12. The CDR3 DNA sequence: TGTGCCTGGACTACTCCGGGACTAGGAGGTACCGGGGAGCTGTTTTTT. Translation: CAWTTPGLGGTGELFF.

The chain recombines TRBV15 with TRBJ2-1; 10 nucleotides agree with TRBD2. The V and J ends lost 4 bases and 6 bases, in that order; junction bases with no gene match: 12. Germline CDR1 and CDR2: LNHNV and YYDKDF (reference sequence). The CDR3 consists of 17 residues. CDR3 sequence reads: CATSMTYRAGGFNEQFF. CDR3 nucleotides: TGTGCCACCAGCATGACCTATCGAGCGGGGGGGTTCAATGAGCAGTTCTTC.

The sample holds a few counts of this clone. This chain joins TRBV5-4 and TRBJ1-2, with 10 nucleotides matching TRBD1. CDR3 length equals 16 residues. Germline-derived CDR1 and CDR2 are SGHNT and YYREEE (reference sequence). The V gene end was trimmed by 5 bases and the J gene end by 6 bases; junction bases not matched to a gene: 13. CDR3 sequence reads: CASRRGTGEGIDGYTF. The CDR3 region has the DNA TGTGCCAGCAGACGGGGGACAGGGGAGGGAATCGATGGCTACACCTTC. The whole variable domain, remainder taken from reference TRBV5-4 and TRBJ1-2, is ETGVTQSPTHLIKTRGQQVTLRCSSQSGHNTVSWYQQALGQGPQFIFQYYREEENGRGNFPPRFSGLQFPNYSSELNVNALELDDSALYLCASRRGTGEGIDGYTFGSGTRLTVV.

The chain is built from TRBV11-1 and TRBJ2-7, with D perhaps TRBD2 (6 bases). The CDR3 is made up of 13 amino acids. Trimming pared 2 bases from V and 3 bases from J, leaving 8 bases between. CDR1 and CDR2 from the germline V gene are SGHAT and FQDESV (reference sequence). The CDR3 protein is CASSLRLDYEQYF. Here the CDR3 DNA reads TGTGCCAGCAGCTTAAGACTAGACTACGAGCAGTACTTC.

This clone was observed a handful of times. The chain has TRBV7-9 and TRBJ1-4, with TRBD1 matching over 8 bases. The CDR3 has 16 residues. From germline, CDR1 is SEHNR and CDR2 FQNEAQ (reference sequence). V lost 0 bases to trimming and J lost 3 bases; unmatched junction nucleotides: 3. The CDR3 loop is CASSLAGTGANEKLFF. The CDR3 DNA reads TGTGCCAGCAGCTTAGCCGGGACAGGAGCTAATGAAAAACTGTTTTTT.

The chain has TRBV5-1 and TRBJ2-7; TRBD1 matches at 7 bases. Germline V gene lookup returns CDR1 SGHRS and CDR2 YFSETQ. This CDR3 region has 15 residues. J gave up 3 bases and V 4 bases, and 10 bases lay outside the gene matches. The CDR3 spells CASSLRQGRGYEQYF. CDR3 DNA sequence: TGCGCCAGCAGCCTGAGACAGGGAAGGGGCTACGAGCAGTACTTC.

This clone was observed a few times. The chain has TRBV6-4 and TRBJ2-3; D possibly corresponds to TRBD2 (5 bases). The germline V gene has CDR1 MRHNA and CDR2 SNTAGT. The CDR3 has 15 residues. V shed 6 bases and J shed 0 bases, with 13 bases lying between them. The CDR3 sequence is CASSQRIGSTDTQYF. CDR3 nucleotides: TGTGCCAGCAGCCAGCGGATAGGTAGCACAGATACGCAGTATTTT.

J is TRBJ2-3 and V is TRBV15; D gene ambiguous. The CDR3 runs 14 residues. With 6 bases removed from V and 0 bases from J, the gap between germline ends came to 10 bases. The V gene's germline CDR1 is LNHNV and CDR2 YYDKDF (reference sequence). CDR3: CATSTRLSTDTQYF. The CDR3 DNA reads as TGTGCCACCAGTACCCGACTGAGCACAGATACGCAGTATTTT.

The chain recombines TRBV4-1 with TRBJ1-5; maybe TRBD1 (5 bases). The CDR3 is made up of 14 amino acids. CDR1 is MGHRA and CDR2 is YSYEKL in the germline V gene. The V and J ends lost 0 bases and 9 bases respectively, with 12 bases between them. The CDR3 loop is CASSQDPERGPQHF. Here the CDR3 DNA reads TGCGCCAGCAGCCAAGATCCGGAAAGGGGGCCCCAGCATTTT.

This sequence joins TRBV4-3 and TRBJ2-4; D unresolved. CDR1 and CDR2 (germline): LGHNA, YSLEER. Deletions cut 1 base from V and 7 bases from J, with 17 bases between. The CDR3 consists of 16 residues. The CDR3 coding sequence is TGCGCCAGCAGCCAAGTCCCGAATGAGGCCGCGAACATTCAGTACTTC. This encodes CASSQVPNEAANIQYF.

The chain joins TRBV6-1 to TRBJ2-7, with TRBD2 as a possible D gene (6 bases). Deletions cut 4 bases from V and 2 bases from J, with 12 bases between. Germline V gene sequence: CDR1 MNHNS, CDR2 SASEGT. This CDR3 region has 14 residues. CDR3 coding DNA: TGTGCCAGCAGTGGACCGGGACTGGCCTACGAGCAGTACTTC. Its protein is CASSGPGLAYEQYF.

This clone was counted a few times. The chain uses TRBV29-1 and TRBJ2-7; 9 bases map to TRBD1. The CDR3 covers 14 residues. CDR1 is SQVTM and CDR2 is ANQGSEA in the germline V gene. With V trimmed by 8 bases and J by 3 bases, 11 bases remained unmatched. CDR3 coding DNA: TGCAGCATTGCCGGACAGGGGCCCTTCTACGAGCAGTACTTC. This encodes CSIAGQGPFYEQYF.

The rearrangement joins TRBV9 to TRBJ1-2; TRBD1 matches at 7 bases. The junction had 8 bases not matched to a gene; V was cut back by 4 bases and J by 8 bases. CDR3 length: 13 amino acids. Germline CDR1 reads SGDLS; CDR2 reads YYNGEE. In DNA, the CDR3 is TGTGCCAGCAGCCCCCAGGGGGGCGGGGGCTACACCTTC. This sequence encodes CASSPQGGGGYTF.

In the case of this clone: The identical CDR3 is also encoded by other nucleotide sequences in the sample. Written as DNA, the CDR3 is TGTGCCAGCAGCTTAAGACAAAGCACAGATACGCAGTATTTT. Translation: CASSLRQSTDTQYF. V usage is TRBV7-2 and J usage is TRBJ2-3, with D unclear. Trimming left V 2 bases short and J 0 bases short, with 6 bases between. This CDR3 is 14 amino acids long. Per the germline V gene, CDR1 is SGHTA and CDR2 is FQGNSA.

The gene calls are TRBV4-2 and TRBJ2-1, with 14 positions matching TRBD2. Germline CDR1 is LGHNA and CDR2 is YNFKEQ. The V segment lost 3 bases and the J segment 4 bases; nucleotides outside the gene matches: 5. The CDR3 extends over 17 amino acids. In DNA, the CDR3 is TGTGCCAGCAGCCAGCGGACTAGCGGGGGGCTTTACAATGAGCAGTTCTTC. Amino acid sequence: CASSQRTSGGLYNEQFF.

In its sample, this clone was seen a few times. CDR3 residues: CAWSVGQVYGYTF. In nucleotides, the CDR3 is TGTGCCTGGAGTGTAGGACAGGTCTATGGCTACACCTTC. The V gene is TRBV30, the J gene TRBJ1-2, with 7 bases fitting TRBD1. V shed 0 bases, J shed 4 bases, and the junction held 2 bases outside the gene matches. The germline gives CDR1 GTSNPN, CDR2 SVGIG (reference sequence). The CDR3 is made up of 13 amino acids.

This clone was counted between two and nine times. J is TRBJ2-5 and V is TRBV30, with TRBD2 identical over 16 bases. J lost 5 bases, V lost 1 base, and 7 bases had no gene match. CDR3 length: 17 amino acids. Germline V gene data show CDR1 as GTSNPN and CDR2 as SVGIG (reference sequence). The CDR3 DNA reads as TGTGCCTGGAGTGGGGGGACTAGCGGGAGGGGTGGGGAGACCCAGTACTTC. Translation: CAWSGGTSGRGGETQYF. The variable domain in full, with the rest retrieved from reference TRBV30 and TRBJ2-5, is SQTIHQWPATLVQPVGSPLSLECTVEGTSNPNLYWYRQAAGRGLQLLFYSVGIGQISSEVPQNLSASRPQDRQFILSSKKLLLSDSGFYLCAWSGGTSGRGGETQYFGPGTRLLVL.

The chain recombines TRBV28 with TRBJ2-5; D remains unclear. This CDR3 is built from 14 residues. Germline values: CDR1 MDHEN, CDR2 SYDVKM. V was shortened by 6 bases and J by 5 bases, with 16 bases between the two germline ends. The CDR3 DNA reads as TGTGCCAGCAGAGACTCCTTGTTGGCGGAGACCCAGTACTTC. Protein sequence: CASRDSLLAETQYF.

Only a few counts were recorded for this clone. V gene TRBV7-9 combines with J gene TRBJ2-3; D not resolved. Germline V gene sequence: CDR1 SEHNR, CDR2 FQNEAQ (reference sequence). There are 10 residues in the CDR3. V was shortened by 10 bases and J by 3 bases, with 5 bases between the two germline ends. The CDR3 bases are TGTGCCACTAAGACAGATACGCAGTATTTT. Its protein product is CATKTDTQYF.

The J gene is TRBJ1-4, the V gene TRBV30; D is unresolved. The germline V and J ends were trimmed by 8 bases and 0 bases, with 13 bases remaining between them. The CDR3 totals 14 residues. The germline CDR1 and CDR2 sequences are GTSNPN and SVGIG (reference sequence). DNA of the CDR3: TGTGCCGAAAGGCCGACTTCAACTAATGAAAAACTGTTTTTT. Amino acid sequence: CAERPTSTNEKLFF.